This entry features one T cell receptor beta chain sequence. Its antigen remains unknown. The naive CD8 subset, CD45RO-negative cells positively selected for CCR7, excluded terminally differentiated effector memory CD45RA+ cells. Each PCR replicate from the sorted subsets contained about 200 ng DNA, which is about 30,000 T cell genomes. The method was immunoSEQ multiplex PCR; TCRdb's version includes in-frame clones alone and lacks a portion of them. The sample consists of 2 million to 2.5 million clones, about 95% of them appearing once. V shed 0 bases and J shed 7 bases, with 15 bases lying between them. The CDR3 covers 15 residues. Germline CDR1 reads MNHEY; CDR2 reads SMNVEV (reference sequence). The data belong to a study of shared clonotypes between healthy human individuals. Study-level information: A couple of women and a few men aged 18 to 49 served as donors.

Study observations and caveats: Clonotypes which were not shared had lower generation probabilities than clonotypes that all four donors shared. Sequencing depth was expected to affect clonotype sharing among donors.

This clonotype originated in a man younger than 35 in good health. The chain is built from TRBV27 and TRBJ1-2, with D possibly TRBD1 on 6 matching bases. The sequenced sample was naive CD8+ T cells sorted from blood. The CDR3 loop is CASSLSHGTGLGYTF. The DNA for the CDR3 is TGTGCCAGCAGTTTATCACATGGCACAGGGCTTGGCTACACCTTC.